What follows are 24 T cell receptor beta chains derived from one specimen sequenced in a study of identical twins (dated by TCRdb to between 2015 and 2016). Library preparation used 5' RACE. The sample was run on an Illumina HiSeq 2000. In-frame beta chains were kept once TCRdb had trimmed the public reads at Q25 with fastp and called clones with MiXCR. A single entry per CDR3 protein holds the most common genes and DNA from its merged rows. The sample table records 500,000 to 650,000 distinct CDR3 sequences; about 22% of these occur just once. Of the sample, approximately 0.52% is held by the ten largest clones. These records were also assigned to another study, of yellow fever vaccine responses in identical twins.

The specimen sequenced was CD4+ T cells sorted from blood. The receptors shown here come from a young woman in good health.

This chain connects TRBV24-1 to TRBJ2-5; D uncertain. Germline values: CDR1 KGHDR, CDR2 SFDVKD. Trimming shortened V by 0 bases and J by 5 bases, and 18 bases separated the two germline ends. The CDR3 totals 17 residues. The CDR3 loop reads CATSDLLDHDKEETQYF. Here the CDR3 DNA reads TGTGCCACCAGTGATTTGTTAGACCACGACAAGGAGGAGACCCAGTACTTC.

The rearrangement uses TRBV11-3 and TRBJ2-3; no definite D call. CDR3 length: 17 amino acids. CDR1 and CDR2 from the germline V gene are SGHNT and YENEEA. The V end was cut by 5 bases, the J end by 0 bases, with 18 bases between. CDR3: CASSQPAAATSTDTQYF. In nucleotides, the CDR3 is TGTGCCAGCAGCCAACCCGCCGCAGCTACTAGCACAGATACGCAGTATTTT.

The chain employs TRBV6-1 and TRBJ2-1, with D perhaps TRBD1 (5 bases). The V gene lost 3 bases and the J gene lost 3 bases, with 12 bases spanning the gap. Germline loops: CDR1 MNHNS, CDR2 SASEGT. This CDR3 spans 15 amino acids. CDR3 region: CASSEGPTGYNEQFF. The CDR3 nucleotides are TGTGCCAGCAGTGAGGGCCCCACAGGCTACAATGAGCAGTTCTTC.

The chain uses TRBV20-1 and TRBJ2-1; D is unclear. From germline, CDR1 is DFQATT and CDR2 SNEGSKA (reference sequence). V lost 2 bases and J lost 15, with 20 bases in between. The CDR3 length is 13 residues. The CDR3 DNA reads TGCAGTGCTAGAAAGACGGATACAATGGACGGGTTCTTC. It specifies CSARKTDTMDGFF.

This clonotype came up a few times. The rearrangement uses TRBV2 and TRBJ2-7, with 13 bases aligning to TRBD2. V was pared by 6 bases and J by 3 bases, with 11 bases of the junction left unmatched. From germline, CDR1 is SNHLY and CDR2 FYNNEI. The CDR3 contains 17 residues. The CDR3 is CASSAPRGLAGDYEQYF. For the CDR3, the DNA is TGTGCCAGCAGCGCGCCCCGCGGACTAGCGGGGGACTACGAGCAGTACTTC. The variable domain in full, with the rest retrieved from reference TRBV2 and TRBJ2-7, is EPEVTQTPSHQVTQMGQEVILRCVPISNHLYFYWYRQILGQKVEFLVSFYNNEISEKSEIFDDQFSVERPDGSNFTLKIRSTKLEDSAMYFCASSAPRGLAGDYEQYFGPGTRLTVT.

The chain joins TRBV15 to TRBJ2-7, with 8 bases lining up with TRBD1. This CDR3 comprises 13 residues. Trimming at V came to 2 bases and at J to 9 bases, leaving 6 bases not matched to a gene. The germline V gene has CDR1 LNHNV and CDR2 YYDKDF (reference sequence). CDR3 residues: CATSRPGTGVQYV. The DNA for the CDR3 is TGTGCCACCAGCAGACCCGGGACAGGTGTGCAGTACGTC.

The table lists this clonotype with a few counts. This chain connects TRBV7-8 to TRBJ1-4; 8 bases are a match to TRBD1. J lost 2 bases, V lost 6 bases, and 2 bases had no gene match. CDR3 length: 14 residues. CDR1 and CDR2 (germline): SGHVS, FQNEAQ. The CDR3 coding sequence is TGTGCCAGCAGACGACAGGGGACTAATGAAAAACTGTTTTTT. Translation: CASRRQGTNEKLFF.

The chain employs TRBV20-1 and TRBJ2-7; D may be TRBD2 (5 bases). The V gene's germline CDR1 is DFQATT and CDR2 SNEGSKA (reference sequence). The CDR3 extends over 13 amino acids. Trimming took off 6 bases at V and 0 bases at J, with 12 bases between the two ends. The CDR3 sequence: CSADRRSSYEQYV. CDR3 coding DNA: TGCAGTGCCGACCGGAGGAGCTCCTACGAGCAGTACGTC.

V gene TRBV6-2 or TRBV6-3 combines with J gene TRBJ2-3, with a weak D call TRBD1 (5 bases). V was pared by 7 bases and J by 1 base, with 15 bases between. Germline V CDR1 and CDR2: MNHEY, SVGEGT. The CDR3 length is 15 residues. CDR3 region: CASNVLQGGTDTQYF. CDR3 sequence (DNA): TGTGCCAGCAATGTGCTACAAGGGGGCACAGATACGCAGTATTTT.

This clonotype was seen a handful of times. The CDR3 here is CASRTTRNTIYF. In DNA form, the CDR3 reads TGTGCCAGCAGGACCACAAGAAACACCATATATTTT. The chain uses TRBV12-3 or TRBV12-4 and TRBJ1-3; unclear D gene. Trimming pared 6 bases from V and 5 bases from J, leaving 8 bases between. CDR3 size: 12 residues.

CDR3 loop: CASSYPSQRGAAQRETQYF. In DNA, the CDR3 is TGTGCCAGCAGTTACCCCTCACAGCGGGGAGCCGCTCAAAGGGAGACCCAGTACTTC. This chain connects TRBV6-5 to TRBJ2-5; 7 nucleotides line up with TRBD2. V shed 2 bases, J shed 5 bases, and the junction held 20 bases outside the gene matches. The CDR3 is 19 residues long. The germline CDR1 and CDR2 sequences are MNHEY and SVGAGI.

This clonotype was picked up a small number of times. The CDR3 nucleotides read TGTGCCAGCAGTTTTGTCTCGAACACCGGGGAGCTGTTTTTT. Translating it yields CASSFVSNTGELFF. The J gene is TRBJ2-2, the V gene TRBV12-3 or TRBV12-4; D gene unclear. Between the trimmed V and J ends, which lost 3 bases and 0 bases, there was a span of 5 bases. CDR3 length equals 14 residues.

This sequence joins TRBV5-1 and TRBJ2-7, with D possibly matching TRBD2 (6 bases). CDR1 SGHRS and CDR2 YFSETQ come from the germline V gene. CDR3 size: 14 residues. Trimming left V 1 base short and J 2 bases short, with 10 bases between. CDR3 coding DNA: TGCGCCAGCAGCTTGTTCGCGGGGACCTACGAGCAGTACTTC. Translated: CASSLFAGTYEQYF.

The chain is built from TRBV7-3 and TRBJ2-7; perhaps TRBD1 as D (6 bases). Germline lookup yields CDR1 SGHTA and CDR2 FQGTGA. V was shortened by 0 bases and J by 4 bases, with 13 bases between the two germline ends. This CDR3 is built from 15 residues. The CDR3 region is CASSLTQGIEYEQYF. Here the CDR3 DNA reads TGTGCCAGCAGCTTAACTCAGGGGATCGAGTACGAGCAGTACTTC.

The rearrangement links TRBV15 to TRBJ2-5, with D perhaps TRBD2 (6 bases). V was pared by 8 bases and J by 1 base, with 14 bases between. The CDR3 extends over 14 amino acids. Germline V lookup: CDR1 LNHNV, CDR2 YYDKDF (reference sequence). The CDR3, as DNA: TGTGCCACCGGACCCGGGGGTAGCCAAGAGACCCAGTACTTC. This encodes CATGPGGSQETQYF.

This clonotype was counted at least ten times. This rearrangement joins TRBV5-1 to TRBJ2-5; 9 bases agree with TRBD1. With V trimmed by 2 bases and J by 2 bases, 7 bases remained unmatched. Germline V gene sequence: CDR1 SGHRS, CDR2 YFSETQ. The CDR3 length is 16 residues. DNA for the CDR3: TGCGCCAGCAGCTTCGCGGACAGGGGAAGACAAGAGACCCAGTACTTC. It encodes CASSFADRGRQETQYF.

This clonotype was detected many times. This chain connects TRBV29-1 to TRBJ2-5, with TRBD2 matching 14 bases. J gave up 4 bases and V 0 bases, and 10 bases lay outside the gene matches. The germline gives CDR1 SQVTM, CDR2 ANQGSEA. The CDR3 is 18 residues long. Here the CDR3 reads CSVEEPGLAGVVGETQYF. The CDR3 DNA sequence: TGCAGCGTTGAAGAACCGGGACTAGCGGGAGTCGTGGGAGAGACCCAGTACTTC.

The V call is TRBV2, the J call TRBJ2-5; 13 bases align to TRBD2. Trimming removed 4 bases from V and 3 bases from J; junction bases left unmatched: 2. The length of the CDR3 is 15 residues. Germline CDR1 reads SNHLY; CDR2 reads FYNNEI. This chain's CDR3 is CASSAGLAGKETQYF. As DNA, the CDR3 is TGTGCCAGCAGTGCGGGACTAGCGGGGAAAGAGACCCAGTACTTC.

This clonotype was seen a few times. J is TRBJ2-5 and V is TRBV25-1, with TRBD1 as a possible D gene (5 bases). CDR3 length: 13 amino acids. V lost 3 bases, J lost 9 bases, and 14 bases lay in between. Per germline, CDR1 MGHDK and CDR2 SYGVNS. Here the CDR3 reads CASSDGAVWAQYF. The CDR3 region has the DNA TGTGCCAGCAGTGATGGGGCGGTCTGGGCCCAGTACTTC.

CDR3 coding DNA: TGTGCCAGCAGCCGCTGGACAGCGACGGGGACCGGGGAGCTGTTTTTT. It codes for CASSRWTATGTGELFF. The rearrangement links TRBV12-3 or TRBV12-4 to TRBJ2-2; maybe TRBD1 (6 bases). Deletions cut 6 bases from V and 5 bases from J, with 19 bases between. The CDR3 spans 16 residues.

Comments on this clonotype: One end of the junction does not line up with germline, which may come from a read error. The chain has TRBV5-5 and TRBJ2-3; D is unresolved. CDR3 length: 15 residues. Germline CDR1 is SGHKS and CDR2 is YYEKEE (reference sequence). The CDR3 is CAISPDLLGTDTQYF. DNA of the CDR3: TGTGCCATCAGCCCGGACCTCCTGGGCACAGATACGCAGTATTTT.

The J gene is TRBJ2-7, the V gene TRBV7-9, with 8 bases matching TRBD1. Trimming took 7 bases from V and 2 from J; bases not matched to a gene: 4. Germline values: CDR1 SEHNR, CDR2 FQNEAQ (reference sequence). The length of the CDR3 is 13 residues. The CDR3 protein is CASNGQGTYEQYF. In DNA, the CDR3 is TGTGCCAGCAACGGACAGGGCACCTACGAGCAGTACTTC.

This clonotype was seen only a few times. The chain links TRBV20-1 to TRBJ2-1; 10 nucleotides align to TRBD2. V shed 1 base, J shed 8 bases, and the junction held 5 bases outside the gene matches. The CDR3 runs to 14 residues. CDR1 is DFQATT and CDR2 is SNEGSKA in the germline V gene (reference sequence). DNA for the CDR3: TGCAGTGCTAGAGTAAGCGGGAGGGTCGATGAGCAGTTCTTC. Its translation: CSARVSGRVDEQFF.

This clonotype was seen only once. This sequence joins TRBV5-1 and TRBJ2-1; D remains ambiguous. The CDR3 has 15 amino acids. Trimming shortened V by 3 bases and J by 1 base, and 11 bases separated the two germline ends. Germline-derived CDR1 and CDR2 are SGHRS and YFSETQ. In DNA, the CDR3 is TGCGCCAGCAGCTCCTCGGTAACTTCCTACAATGAGCAGTTCTTC. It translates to CASSSSVTSYNEQFF.